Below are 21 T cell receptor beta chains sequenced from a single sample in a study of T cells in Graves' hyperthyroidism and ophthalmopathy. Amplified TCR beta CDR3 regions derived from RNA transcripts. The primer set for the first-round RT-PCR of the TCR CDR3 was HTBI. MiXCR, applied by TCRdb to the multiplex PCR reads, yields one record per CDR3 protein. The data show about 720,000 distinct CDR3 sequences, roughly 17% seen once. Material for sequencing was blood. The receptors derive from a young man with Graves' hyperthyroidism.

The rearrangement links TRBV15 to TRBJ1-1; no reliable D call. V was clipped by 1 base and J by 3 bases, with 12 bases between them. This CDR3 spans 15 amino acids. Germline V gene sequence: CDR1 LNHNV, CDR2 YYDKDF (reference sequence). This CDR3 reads CATSRVDKLDTEAFF. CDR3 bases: TGTGCCACCAGCAGAGTAGACAAATTAGACACTGAAGCTTTCTTT.

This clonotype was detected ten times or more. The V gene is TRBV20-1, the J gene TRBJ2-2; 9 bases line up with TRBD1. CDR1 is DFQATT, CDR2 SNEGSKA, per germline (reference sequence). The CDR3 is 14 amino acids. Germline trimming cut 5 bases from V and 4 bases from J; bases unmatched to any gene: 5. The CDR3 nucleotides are TGCAGTGCTCAACAGGGGGCGGCCACCGGGGAGCTGTTTTTT. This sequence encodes CSAQQGAATGELFF.

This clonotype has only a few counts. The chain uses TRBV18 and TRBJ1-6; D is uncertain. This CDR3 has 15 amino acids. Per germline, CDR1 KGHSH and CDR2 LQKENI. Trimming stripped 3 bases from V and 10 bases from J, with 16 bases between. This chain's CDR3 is CASSPGVTSLSPLHF. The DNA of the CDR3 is TGTGCCAGCTCACCGGGTGTGACGTCTCTGTCACCCCTCCACTTT.

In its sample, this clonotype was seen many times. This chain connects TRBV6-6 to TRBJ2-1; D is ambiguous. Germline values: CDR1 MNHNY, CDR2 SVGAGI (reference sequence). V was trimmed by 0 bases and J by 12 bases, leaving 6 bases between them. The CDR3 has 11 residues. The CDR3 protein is CASSYSGGQFF. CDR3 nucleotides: TGTGCCAGCAGTTACTCTGGTGGGCAGTTCTTC.

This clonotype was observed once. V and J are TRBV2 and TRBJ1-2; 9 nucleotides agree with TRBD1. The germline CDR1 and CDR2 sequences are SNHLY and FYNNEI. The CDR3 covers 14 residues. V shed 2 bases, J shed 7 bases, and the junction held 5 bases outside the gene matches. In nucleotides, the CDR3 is TGTGCCAGCAGTGAAACCTGGACAGGGGTTGGCTACACCTTC. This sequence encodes CASSETWTGVGYTF.

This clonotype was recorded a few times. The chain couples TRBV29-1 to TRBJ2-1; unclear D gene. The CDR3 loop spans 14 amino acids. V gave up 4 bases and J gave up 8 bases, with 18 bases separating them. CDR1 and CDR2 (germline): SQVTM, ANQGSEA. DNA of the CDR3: TGCAGCGTTGGGGGTCGGCCATTCTCCTATGAGCAGTTCTTC. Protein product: CSVGGRPFSYEQFF.

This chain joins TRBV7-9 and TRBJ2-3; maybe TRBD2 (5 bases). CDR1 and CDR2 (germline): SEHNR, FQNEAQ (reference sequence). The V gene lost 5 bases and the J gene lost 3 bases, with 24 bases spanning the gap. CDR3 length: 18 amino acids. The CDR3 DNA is TGTGCCAGCAGCCAAAGCCCCCCAACTAGGGATTTGACAGATACGCAGTATTTT. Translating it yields CASSQSPPTRDLTDTQYF.

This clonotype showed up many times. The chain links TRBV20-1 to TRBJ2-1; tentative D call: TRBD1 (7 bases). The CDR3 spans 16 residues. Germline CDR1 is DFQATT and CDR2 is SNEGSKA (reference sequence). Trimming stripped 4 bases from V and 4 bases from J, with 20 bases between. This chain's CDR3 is CSATNRGPGGYNEQFF. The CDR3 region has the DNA TGCAGTGCTACCAACAGAGGGCCAGGGGGGTACAATGAGCAGTTCTTC.

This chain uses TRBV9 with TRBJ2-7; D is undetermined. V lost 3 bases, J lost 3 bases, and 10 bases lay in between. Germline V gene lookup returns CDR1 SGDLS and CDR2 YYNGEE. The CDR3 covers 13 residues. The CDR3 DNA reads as TGTGCCAGCAGCGACCAGTATAGCTACGAGCAGTACTTC. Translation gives CASSDQYSYEQYF.

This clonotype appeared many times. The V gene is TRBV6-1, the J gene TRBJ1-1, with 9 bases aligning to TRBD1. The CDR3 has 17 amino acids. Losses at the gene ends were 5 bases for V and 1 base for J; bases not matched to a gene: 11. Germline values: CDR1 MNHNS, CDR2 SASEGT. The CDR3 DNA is TGTGCCAGCAGTACCCAACACAGGGGGCGGGGGAACACTGAAGCTTTCTTT. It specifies CASSTQHRGRGNTEAFF.

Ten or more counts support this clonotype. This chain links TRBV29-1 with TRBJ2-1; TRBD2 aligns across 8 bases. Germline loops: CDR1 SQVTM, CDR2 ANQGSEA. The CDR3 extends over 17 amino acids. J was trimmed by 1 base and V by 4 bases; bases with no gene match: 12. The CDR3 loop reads CSVAGGLAGTSYNEQFF. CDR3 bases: TGCAGCGTTGCGGGAGGGTTAGCAGGGACGTCCTACAATGAGCAGTTCTTC.

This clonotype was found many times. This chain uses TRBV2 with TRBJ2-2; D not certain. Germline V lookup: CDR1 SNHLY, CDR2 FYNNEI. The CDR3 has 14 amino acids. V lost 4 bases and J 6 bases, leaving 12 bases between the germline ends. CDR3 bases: TGTGCCAGCAGTGGAAGTAGGCCCCCCGGGGAGCTGTTTTTT. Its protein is CASSGSRPPGELFF.

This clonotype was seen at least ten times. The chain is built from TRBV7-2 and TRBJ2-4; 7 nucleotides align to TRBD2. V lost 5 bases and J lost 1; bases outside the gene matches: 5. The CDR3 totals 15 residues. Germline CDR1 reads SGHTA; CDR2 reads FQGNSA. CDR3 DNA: TGTGCCAGCAGCGAGCGGGACTACGCCAAAAACATTCAGTACTTC. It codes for CASSERDYAKNIQYF.

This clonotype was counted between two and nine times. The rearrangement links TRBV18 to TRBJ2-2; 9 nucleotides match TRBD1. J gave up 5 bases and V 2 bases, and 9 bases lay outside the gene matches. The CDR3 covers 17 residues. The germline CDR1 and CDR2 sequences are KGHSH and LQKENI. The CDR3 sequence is CASSPDRDRVGTGELFF. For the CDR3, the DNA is TGTGCCAGCTCACCAGACCGGGACAGGGTCGGGACCGGGGAGCTGTTTTTT.

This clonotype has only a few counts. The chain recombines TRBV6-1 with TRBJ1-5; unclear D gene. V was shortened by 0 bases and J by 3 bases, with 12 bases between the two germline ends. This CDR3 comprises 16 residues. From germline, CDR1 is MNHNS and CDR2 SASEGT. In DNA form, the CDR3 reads TGTGCCAGCAGTGAAGCCCTTCCCACGATCAATCAGCCCCAGCATTTT. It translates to CASSEALPTINQPQHF.

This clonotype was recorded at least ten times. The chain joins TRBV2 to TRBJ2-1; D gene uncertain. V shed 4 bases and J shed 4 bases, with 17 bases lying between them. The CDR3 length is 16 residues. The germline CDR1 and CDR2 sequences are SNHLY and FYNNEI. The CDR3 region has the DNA TGTGCCAGCAGTGGCTTAGGAATCGCAAAGTACAATGAGCAGTTCTTC. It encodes CASSGLGIAKYNEQFF.

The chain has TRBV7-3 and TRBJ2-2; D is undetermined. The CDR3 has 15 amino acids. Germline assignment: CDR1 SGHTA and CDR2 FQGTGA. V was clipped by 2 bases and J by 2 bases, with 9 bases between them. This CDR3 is CASSLDKGNTGELFF. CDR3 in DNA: TGTGCCAGCAGCTTAGACAAGGGAAACACCGGGGAGCTGTTTTTT.

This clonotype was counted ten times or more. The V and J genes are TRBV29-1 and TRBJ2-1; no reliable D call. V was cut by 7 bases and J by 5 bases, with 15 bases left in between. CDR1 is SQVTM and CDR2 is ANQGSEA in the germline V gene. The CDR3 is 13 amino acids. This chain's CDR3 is CSATYSANNEQFF. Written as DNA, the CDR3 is TGCAGCGCTACGTACAGCGCAAACAATGAGCAGTTCTTC.

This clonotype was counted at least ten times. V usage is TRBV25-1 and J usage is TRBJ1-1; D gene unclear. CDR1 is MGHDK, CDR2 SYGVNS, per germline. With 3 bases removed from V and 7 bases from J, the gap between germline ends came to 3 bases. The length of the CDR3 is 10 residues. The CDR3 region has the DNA TGTGCCAGCAGTGAGGGTGAAGCTTTCTTT. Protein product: CASSEGEAFF.

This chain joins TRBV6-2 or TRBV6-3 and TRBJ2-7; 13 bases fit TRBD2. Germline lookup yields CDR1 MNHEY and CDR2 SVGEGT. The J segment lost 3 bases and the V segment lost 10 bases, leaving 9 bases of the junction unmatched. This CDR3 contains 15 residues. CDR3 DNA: TGTGCCACCCGAAGTGGACTAGCGGGAGACTACGAGCAGTACTTC. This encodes CATRSGLAGDYEQYF.

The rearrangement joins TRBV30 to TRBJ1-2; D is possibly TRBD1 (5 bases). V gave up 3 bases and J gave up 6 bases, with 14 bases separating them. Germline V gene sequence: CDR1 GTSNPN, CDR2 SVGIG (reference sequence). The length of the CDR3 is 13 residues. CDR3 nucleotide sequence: TGTGCCTGGAGGGACACGTTGACTCATGGCTACACCTTC. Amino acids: CAWRDTLTHGYTF.